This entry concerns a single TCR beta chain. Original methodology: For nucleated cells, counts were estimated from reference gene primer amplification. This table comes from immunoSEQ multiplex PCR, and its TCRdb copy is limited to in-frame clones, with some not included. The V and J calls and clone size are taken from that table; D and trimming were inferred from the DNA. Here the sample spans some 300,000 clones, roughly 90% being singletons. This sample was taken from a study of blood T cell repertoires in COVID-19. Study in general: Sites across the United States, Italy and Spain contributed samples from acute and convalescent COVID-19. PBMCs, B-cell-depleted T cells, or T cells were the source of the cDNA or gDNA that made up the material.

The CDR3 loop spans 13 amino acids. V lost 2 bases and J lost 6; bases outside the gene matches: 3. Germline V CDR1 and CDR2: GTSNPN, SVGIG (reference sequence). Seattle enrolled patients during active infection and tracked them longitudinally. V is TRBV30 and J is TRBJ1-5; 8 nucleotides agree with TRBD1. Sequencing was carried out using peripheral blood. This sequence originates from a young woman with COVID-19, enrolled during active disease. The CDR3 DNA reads TGTGCCTGGAGTTCAGGGGGCGGTCAGCCCCAGCATTTT. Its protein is CAWSSGGGQPQHF.